The present T cell receptor (beta chain) was sequenced within a study of cytomegalovirus exposure and HLA in healthy donors. This CDR3 comprises 13 residues. Per germline, CDR1 GTSNPN and CDR2 SVGIG (reference sequence). V was trimmed by 0 bases and J by 5 bases, leaving 8 bases between them. PCR employed 60 Vbeta and 13 Jbeta primers. Measured with immunoSEQ multiplex PCR; TCRdb has only the in-frame clones, and not every one. The sample consists of 120,000 or so clones, roughly 82% of them appearing once. A note on this clone: The antigen is unknown.

Study results and limitations: Later on, a genetic analysis was performed. It linked a missense variant in DCLRE1C with V- and J-gene trimming of TCR beta. Three of the chains that were CMV-associated were confirmed in vitro to be specific for CMV antigens. Presence/absence results assume similar sequencing depth per donor, which may not hold.

The sequence was obtained from a male donor in good health and CMV-seropositive. This chain links TRBV30 with TRBJ1-5; D call uncertain. The sample consisted of PBMCs. The CDR3 sequence is CAWSVFIDQPQHF. In nucleotides, the CDR3 is TGTGCCTGGAGTGTATTTATCGATCAGCCCCAGCATTTT.